The 12 T cell receptor beta chains below come from one sample, sequenced in a study of blood T cell repertoires in COVID-19. Assay: immunoSEQ multiplex PCR; the TCRdb copy retains only in-frame clones and omits some. The data contain tens of thousands of clones, 75% to 85% of them singletons. Sequencing was performed on peripheral blood. These receptors were taken from a woman in her seventies with acute or convalescent COVID-19.

This clone showed up just once. The V and J genes are TRBV27 and TRBJ1-4; D may be TRBD1 (5 bases). The germline V gene encodes CDR1 MNHEY and CDR2 SMNVEV (reference sequence). The germline V and J ends were trimmed by 2 bases and 7 bases, with 14 bases remaining between them. The CDR3 length is 15 residues. CDR3 coding DNA: TGTGCCAGCAGTTTAGAGTGGGGCGGGGTTGAAAAACTGTTTTTT. Protein product: CASSLEWGGVEKLFF.

A remark on this clone: One junction end disagrees with the germline gene, perhaps due to a read error. CDR3 sequence reads: CASSEAGTTF. DNA of the CDR3: TGTGCCAGCAGTGAAGCGGGGACTACCTTT. This sequence joins TRBV6-1 and TRBJ2-3, with TRBD2 matching over 7 bases. There are 10 residues in the CDR3. Per the germline V gene, CDR1 is MNHNS and CDR2 is SASEGT.

This sequence joins TRBV6-6 and TRBJ2-7, with 13 bases that match TRBD2. The CDR3 is 15 amino acids. Germline lookup yields CDR1 MNHNY and CDR2 SVGAGI (reference sequence). V trimming: 5 bases; J trimming: 5 bases; junction bases outside the gene matches: 6. CDR3: CASSTSGGAINEQYF. The CDR3 bases are TGTGCCAGCAGTACTAGCGGGGGGGCCATAAACGAGCAGTACTTC.

The chain joins TRBV19 to TRBJ2-7; 10 nucleotides match TRBD1. The V segment lost 2 bases and the J segment 2 bases; nucleotides outside the gene matches: 9. The germline V gene has CDR1 LNHDA and CDR2 SQIVND (reference sequence). This CDR3 contains 17 residues. CDR3 residues: CASSISLGTGVPYEQYF. The CDR3 DNA is TGTGCCAGTAGTATATCCCTCGGGACAGGGGTCCCCTACGAGCAGTACTTC.

This clone was detected a few times. The chain joins TRBV3-1 (or the pseudogene TRBV3-2) to TRBJ1-1; D ambiguous. This CDR3 contains 15 residues. Per the germline V gene, CDR1 is LGHDT and CDR2 is YNNKEL (reference sequence). V lost 5 bases, J lost 11 bases, and 24 bases lay in between. Here the CDR3 reads CASSARTSPLLYAFF. In DNA form, the CDR3 reads TGTGCCAGCAGCGCCAGAACATCCCCTCTTCTGTACGCTTTCTTT.

The chain couples TRBV6-5 to TRBJ2-7; D unclear. The CDR3 runs 16 residues. Germline assignment: CDR1 MNHEY and CDR2 SVGAGI. The V end was cut by 0 bases, the J end by 2 bases, with 14 bases between. CDR3 sequence: CASSYSTRVRTYEQYF. The CDR3 nucleotides read TGTGCCAGCAGTTACTCGACTCGGGTGAGGACCTACGAGCAGTACTTC.

This clone has ten or more counts. This rearrangement joins TRBV5-5 to TRBJ1-1, with D perhaps matching TRBD1 (6 bases). The CDR3 is 13 amino acids. Germline values: CDR1 SGHKS, CDR2 YYEKEE (reference sequence). Trimming took off 3 bases at V and 2 bases at J, with 8 bases between the two ends. The CDR3 DNA reads as TGTGCCAGCAGCTGGGACACCAACACTGAAGCTTTCTTT. Translated, it gives CASSWDTNTEAFF.

This chain connects TRBV28 to TRBJ2-7; 8 bases align to TRBD1. This CDR3 comprises 16 residues. CDR1 MDHEN and CDR2 SYDVKM come from the germline V gene. With 4 bases clipped from V and 1 base from J, the junction kept 9 bases outside the gene matches. CDR3 DNA sequence: TGTGCCAGCAGTTCCCCGTCAAGACAGGGGTCCTACGAGCAGTACTTC. Protein sequence: CASSSPSRQGSYEQYF.

This chain uses TRBV19 with TRBJ2-2; D remains unclear. The CDR3 is 14 residues long. Deletions cut 5 bases from V and 1 base from J, with 8 bases between. Germline V CDR1 and CDR2: LNHDA, SQIVND (reference sequence). The CDR3 region is CASSSNWNTGELFF. The CDR3 DNA sequence: TGTGCCAGTAGTTCAAATTGGAACACCGGGGAGCTGTTTTTT.

The V call is TRBV3-1 (or the pseudogene TRBV3-2), the J call TRBJ1-2, with D tentatively TRBD1 (5 bases). Trimming stripped 7 bases from V and 4 bases from J, with 19 bases between. Per the germline V gene, CDR1 is LGHDT and CDR2 is YNNKEL (reference sequence). The CDR3 loop spans 15 amino acids. CDR3: CASKKGTGEPYGYTF. The CDR3 nucleotides are TGTGCCAGCAAAAAGGGGACGGGGGAACCCTATGGCTACACCTTC.

The gene calls are TRBV3-1 (or the pseudogene TRBV3-2) and TRBJ1-2, with D possibly TRBD1 on 5 matching bases. V was cut by 1 base and J by 3 bases, with 12 bases left in between. The CDR3 extends over 15 amino acids. Germline V lookup: CDR1 LGHDT, CDR2 YNNKEL (reference sequence). In DNA, the CDR3 is TGTGCCAGCAGCCAAGCCGCAGGGAAATACTATGGCTACACCTTC. It specifies CASSQAAGKYYGYTF.

In its sample, this clone was seen many times. The V call is TRBV6-5, the J call TRBJ2-7, with 7 bases identical to TRBD1. Trimming at V came to 5 bases and at J to 2 bases, leaving 9 bases not matched to a gene. CDR1 and CDR2 (germline): MNHEY, SVGAGI. This CDR3 is built from 15 residues. In DNA form, the CDR3 reads TGTGCCAGCAGTCCCCGGACAGGATTTACCTACGAGCAGTACTTC. Protein: CASSPRTGFTYEQYF.